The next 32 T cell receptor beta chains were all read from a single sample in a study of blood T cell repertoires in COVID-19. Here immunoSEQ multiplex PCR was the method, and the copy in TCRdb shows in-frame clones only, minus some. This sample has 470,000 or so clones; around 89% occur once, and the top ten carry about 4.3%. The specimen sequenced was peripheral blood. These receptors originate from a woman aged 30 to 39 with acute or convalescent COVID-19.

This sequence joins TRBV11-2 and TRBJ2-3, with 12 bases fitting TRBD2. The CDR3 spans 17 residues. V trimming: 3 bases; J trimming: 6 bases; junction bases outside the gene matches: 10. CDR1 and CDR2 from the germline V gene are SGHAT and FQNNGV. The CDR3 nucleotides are TGTGCCAGCAGCTTGGAATACTCTAGCGGGGGGGCGGATACGCAGTATTTT. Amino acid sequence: CASSLEYSSGGADTQYF. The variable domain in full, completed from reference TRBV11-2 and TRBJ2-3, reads EAGVAQSPRYKIIEKRQSVAFWCNPISGHATLYWYQQILGQGPKLLIQFQNNGVVDDSQLPKDRFSAERLKGVDSTLKIQPAKLEDSAVYLCASSLEYSSGGADTQYFGPGTRLTVL.

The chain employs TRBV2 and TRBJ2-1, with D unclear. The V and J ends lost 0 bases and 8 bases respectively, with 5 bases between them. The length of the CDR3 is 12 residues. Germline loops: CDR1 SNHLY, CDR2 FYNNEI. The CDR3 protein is CASSEAIYEQFF. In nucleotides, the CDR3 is TGTGCCAGCAGTGAAGCTATATATGAGCAGTTCTTC.

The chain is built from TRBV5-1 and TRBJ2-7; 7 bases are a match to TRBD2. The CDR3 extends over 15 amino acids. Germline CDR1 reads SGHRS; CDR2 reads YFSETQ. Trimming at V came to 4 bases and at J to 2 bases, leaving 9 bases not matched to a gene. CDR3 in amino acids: CASSPELATTYEQYF. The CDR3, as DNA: TGCGCCAGCAGCCCGGAACTAGCGACCACCTACGAGCAGTACTTC. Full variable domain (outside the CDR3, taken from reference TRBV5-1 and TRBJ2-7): KAGVTQTPRYLIKTRGQQVTLSCSPISGHRSVSWYQQTPGQGLQFLFEYFSETQRNKGNFPGRFSGRQFSNSRSEMNVSTLELGDSALYLCASSPELATTYEQYFGPGTRLTVT.

The CDR3 region is CASSFRGVRPQHF. As DNA, the CDR3 is TGTGCCAGCAGTTTTCGGGGTGTGAGGCCCCAGCATTTT. The V gene is TRBV28, the J gene TRBJ1-5; no reliable D call. The CDR3 covers 13 residues. V was clipped by 3 bases and J by 9 bases, with 12 bases between them. Per germline, CDR1 MDHEN and CDR2 SYDVKM.

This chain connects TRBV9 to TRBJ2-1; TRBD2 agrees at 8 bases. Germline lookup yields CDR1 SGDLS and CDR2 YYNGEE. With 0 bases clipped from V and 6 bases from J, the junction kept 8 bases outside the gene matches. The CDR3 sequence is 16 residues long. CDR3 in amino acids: CASSVEGWRGVNEQFF. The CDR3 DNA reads TGTGCCAGCAGCGTAGAAGGCTGGCGGGGGGTCAATGAGCAGTTCTTC.

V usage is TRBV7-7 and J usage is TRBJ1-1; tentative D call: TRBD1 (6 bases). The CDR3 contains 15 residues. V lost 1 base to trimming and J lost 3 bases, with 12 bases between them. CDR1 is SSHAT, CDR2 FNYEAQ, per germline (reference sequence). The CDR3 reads CASSLVGAQDTEAFF. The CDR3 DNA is TGTGCCAGCAGCTTAGTGGGGGCGCAGGACACTGAAGCTTTCTTT.

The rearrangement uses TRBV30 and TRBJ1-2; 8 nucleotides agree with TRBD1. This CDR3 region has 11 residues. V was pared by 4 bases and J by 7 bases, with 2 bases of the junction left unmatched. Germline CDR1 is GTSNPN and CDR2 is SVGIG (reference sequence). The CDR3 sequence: CAWTDRGGYTF. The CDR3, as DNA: TGTGCCTGGACCGACAGGGGTGGCTACACCTTC.

The CDR3 DNA reads TGTGCCAGCAGCTTAACAGGGGCTGGGGCCAACGTCCTGACTTTC. Protein product: CASSLTGAGANVLTF. The chain recombines TRBV7-2 with TRBJ2-6; 7 positions match TRBD1. This CDR3 has 15 residues. CDR1 and CDR2 (germline): SGHTA, FQGNSA. With V trimmed by 2 bases and J by 2 bases, 0 bases remained unmatched.

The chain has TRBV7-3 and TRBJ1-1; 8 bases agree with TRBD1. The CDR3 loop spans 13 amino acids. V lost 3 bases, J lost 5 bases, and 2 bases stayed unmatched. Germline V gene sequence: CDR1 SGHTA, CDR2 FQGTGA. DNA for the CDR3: TGTGCCAGCAGCTTCAGGGGGCAGACTGAAGCTTTCTTT. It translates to CASSFRGQTEAFF.

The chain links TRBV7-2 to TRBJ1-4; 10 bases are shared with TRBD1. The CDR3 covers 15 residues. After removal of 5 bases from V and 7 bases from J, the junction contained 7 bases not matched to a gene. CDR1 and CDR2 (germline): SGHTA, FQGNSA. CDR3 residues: CASSTQTGGFEKLFF. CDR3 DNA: TGTGCCAGCAGCACCCAGACAGGGGGCTTTGAAAAACTGTTTTTT.

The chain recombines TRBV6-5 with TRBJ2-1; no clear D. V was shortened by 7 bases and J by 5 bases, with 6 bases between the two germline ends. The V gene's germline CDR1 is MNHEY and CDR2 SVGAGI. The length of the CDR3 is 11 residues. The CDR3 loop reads CASKDNNEQFF. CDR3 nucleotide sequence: TGTGCCAGCAAAGACAACAATGAGCAGTTCTTC.

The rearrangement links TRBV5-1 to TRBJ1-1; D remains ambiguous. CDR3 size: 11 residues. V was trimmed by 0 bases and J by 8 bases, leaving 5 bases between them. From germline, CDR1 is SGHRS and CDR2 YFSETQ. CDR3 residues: CASSLGLEAFF. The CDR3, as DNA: TGCGCCAGCAGCTTGGGGCTCGAAGCTTTCTTT.

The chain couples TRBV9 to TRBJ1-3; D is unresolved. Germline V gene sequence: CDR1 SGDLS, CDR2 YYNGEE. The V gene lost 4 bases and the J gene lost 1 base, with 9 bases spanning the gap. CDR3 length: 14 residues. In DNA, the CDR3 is TGTGCCAGCAGCCCCTGGGAGTCTGGAAACACCATATATTTT. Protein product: CASSPWESGNTIYF.

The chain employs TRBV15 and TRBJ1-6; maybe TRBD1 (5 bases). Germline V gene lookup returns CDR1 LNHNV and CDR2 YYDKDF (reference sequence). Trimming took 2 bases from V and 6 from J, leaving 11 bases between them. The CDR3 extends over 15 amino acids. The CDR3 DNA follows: TGTGCCACCAGCAGACTGACAGTATTTAATTCACCCCTCCACTTT. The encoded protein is CATSRLTVFNSPLHF.

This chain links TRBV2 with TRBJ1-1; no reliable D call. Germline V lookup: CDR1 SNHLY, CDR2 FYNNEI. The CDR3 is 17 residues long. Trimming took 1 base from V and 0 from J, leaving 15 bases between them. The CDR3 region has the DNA TGTGCCAGCAGTGAAGTAGCGACGGGCGTCATGAACACTGAAGCTTTCTTT. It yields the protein CASSEVATGVMNTEAFF.

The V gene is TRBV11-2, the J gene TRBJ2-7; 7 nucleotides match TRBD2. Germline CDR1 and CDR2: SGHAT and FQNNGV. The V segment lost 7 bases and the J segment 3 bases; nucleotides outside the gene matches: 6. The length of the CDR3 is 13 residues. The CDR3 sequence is CASTREEDYEQYF. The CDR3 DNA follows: TGTGCCAGCACTCGGGAGGAGGACTACGAGCAGTACTTC. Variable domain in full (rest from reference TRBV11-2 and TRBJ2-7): EAGVAQSPRYKIIEKRQSVAFWCNPISGHATLYWYQQILGQGPKLLIQFQNNGVVDDSQLPKDRFSAERLKGVDSTLKIQPAKLEDSAVYLCASTREEDYEQYFGPGTRLTVT.

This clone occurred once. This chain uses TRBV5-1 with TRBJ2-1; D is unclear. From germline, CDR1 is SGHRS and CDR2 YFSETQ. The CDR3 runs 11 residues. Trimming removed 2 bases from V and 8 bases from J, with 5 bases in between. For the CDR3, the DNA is TGCGCCAGCAGCTTCCGTGATGAGCAGTTCTTC. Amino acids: CASSFRDEQFF.

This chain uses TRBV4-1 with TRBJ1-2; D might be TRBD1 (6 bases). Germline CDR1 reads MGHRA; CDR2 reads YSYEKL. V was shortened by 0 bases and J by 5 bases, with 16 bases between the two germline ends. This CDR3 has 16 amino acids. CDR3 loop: CASSQDWRGLEYGYTF. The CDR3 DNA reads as TGCGCCAGCAGCCAAGATTGGCGGGGGCTCGAGTATGGCTACACCTTC.

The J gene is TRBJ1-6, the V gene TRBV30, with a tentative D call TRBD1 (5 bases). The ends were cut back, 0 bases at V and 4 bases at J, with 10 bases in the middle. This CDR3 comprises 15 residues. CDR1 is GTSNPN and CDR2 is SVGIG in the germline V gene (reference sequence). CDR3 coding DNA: TGTGCCTGGAGTGTACGAACAGGTTATAATTCACCCCTCCACTTT. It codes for CAWSVRTGYNSPLHF.

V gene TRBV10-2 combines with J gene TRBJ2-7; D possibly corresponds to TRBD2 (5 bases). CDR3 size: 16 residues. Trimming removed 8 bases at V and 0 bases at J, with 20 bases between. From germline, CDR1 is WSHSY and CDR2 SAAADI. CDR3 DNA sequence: TGCGCCAGCTACAGCAGAACGACTACTTCCTCCTACGAGCAGTACTTC. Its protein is CASYSRTTTSSYEQYF.

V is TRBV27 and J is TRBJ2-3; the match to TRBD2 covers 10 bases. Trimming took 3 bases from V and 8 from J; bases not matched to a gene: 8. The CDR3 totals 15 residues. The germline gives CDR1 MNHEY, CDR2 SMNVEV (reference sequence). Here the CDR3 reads CASSFGAAGGFTQYF. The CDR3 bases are TGTGCCAGCAGTTTCGGTGCAGCGGGGGGGTTTACGCAGTATTTT.

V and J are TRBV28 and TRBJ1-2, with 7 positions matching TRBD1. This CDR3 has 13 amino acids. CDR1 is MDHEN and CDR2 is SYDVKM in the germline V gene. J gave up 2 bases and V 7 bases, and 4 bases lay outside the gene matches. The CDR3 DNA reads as TGTGCCAGCAAAAAGGGACAGAACTATGGCTACACCTTC. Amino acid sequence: CASKKGQNYGYTF.

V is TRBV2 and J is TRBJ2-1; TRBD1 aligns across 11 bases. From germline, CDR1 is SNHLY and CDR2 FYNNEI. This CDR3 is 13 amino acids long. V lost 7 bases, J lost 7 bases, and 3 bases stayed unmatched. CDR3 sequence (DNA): TGTGCCAGCATCCGGGACAGGGGGAATGAGCAGTTCTTC. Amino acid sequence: CASIRDRGNEQFF.

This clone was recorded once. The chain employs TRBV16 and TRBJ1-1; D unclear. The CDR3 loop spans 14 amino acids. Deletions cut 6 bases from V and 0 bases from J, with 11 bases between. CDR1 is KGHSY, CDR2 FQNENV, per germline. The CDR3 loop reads CASREPGLNTEAFF. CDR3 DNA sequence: TGTGCCAGCAGAGAGCCGGGGTTGAACACTGAAGCTTTCTTT.

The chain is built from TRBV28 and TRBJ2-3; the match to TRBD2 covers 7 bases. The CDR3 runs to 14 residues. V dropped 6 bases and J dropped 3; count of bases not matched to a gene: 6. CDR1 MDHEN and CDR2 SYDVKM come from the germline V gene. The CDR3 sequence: CASSLGLDTDTQYF. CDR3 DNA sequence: TGTGCCAGCAGCCTTGGACTAGATACAGATACGCAGTATTTT.

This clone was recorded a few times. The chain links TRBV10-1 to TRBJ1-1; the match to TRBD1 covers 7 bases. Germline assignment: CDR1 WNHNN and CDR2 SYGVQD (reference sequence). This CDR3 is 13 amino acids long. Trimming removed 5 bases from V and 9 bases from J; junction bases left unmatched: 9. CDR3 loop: CASSSRGYSKAFF. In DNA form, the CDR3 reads TGCGCCAGCAGTTCCAGGGGGTACTCTAAAGCTTTCTTT.

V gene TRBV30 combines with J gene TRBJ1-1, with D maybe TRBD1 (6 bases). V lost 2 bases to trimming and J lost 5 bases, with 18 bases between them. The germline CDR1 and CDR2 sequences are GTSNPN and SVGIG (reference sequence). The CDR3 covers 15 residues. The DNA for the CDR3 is TGTGCCTGGAGTAGGGGTCAGGGGCGGTGGACTGAAGCTTTCTTT. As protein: CAWSRGQGRWTEAFF.

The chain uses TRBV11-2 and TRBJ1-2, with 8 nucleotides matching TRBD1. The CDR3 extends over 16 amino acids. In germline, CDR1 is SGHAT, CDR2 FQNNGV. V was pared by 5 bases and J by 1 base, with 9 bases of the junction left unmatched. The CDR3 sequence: CASSRGQGPINYGYTF. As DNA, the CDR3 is TGTGCCAGCAGCCGTGGACAGGGACCGATTAACTATGGCTACACCTTC.

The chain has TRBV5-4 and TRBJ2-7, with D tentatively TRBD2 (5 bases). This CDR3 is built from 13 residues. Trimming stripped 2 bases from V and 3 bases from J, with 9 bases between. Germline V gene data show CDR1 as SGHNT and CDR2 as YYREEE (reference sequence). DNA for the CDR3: TGTGCCAGCAGCTTAAGGGAGAGCTACGAGCAGTACTTC. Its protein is CASSLRESYEQYF.

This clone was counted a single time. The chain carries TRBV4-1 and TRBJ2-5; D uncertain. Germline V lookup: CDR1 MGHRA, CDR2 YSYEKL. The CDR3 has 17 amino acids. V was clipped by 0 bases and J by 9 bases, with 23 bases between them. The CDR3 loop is CASSQESMAVGVLPQYF. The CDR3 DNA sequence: TGCGCCAGCAGCCAAGAAAGCATGGCGGTCGGCGTTCTGCCCCAGTACTTC.

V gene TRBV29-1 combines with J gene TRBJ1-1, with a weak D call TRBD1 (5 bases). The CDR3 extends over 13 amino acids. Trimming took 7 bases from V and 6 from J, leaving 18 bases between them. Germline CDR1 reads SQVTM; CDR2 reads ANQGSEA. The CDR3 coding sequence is TGCAGCGGGATTGACAGTGGTCCCGCTGAAGCTTTCTTT. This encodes CSGIDSGPAEAFF.

The CDR3 loop reads CASSQQGAYGYTF. For the CDR3, the DNA is TGTGCCAGCAGTCAACAGGGGGCCTATGGCTACACCTTC. The J gene is TRBJ1-2, the V gene TRBV2; 9 bases agree with TRBD1. The CDR3 is made up of 13 amino acids. The germline V gene encodes CDR1 SNHLY and CDR2 FYNNEI. V shed 5 bases, J shed 4 bases, and the junction held 2 bases outside the gene matches.